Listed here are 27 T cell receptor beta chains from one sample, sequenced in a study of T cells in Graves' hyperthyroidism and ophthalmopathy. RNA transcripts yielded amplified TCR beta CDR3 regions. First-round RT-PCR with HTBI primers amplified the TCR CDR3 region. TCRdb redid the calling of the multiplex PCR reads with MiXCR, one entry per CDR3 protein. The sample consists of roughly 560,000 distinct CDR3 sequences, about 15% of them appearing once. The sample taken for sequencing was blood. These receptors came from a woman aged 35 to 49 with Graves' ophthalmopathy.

The chain's CDR3 is CASSPPGHMVGYTF. DNA of the CDR3: TGTGCCAGCTCACCTCCGGGACACATGGTAGGCTACACCTTC. V usage is TRBV18 and J usage is TRBJ1-2, with D possibly TRBD1 on 6 matching bases. Germline V gives CDR1 KGHSH, CDR2 LQKENI. This CDR3 has 14 residues. V was pared by 3 bases and J by 8 bases, with 16 bases between.

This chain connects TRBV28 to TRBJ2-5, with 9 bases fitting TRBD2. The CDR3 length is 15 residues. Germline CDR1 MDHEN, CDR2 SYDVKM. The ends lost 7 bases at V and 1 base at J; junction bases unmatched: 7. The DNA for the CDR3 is TGTGCCAGCATTTCTAGCGGGGCATCCCAAGAGACCCAGTACTTC. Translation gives CASISSGASQETQYF.

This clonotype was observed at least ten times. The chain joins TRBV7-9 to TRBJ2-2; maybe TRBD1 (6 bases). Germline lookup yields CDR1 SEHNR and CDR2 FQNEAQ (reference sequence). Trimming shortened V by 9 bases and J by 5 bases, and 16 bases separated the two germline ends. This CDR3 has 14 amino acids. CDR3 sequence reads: CASRTEMETGELFF. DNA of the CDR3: TGTGCCAGTCGGACAGAGATGGAGACCGGGGAGCTGTTTTTT.

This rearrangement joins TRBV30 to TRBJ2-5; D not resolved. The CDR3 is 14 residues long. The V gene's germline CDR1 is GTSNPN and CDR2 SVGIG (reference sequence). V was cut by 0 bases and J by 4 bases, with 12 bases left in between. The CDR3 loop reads CAWSVTAAGETQYF. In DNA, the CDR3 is TGTGCCTGGAGTGTAACAGCCGCTGGAGAGACCCAGTACTTC.

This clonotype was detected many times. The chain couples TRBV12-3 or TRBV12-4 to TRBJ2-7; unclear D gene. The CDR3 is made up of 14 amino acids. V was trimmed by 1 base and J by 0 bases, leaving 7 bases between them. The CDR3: CASSLGWNSYEQYF. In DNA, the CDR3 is TGTGCCAGCAGTTTAGGCTGGAACTCCTACGAGCAGTACTTC.

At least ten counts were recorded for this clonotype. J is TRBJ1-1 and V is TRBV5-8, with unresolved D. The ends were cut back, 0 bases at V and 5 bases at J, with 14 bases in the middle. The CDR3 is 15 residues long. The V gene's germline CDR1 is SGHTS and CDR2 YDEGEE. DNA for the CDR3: TGTGCCAGCAGCTTGGCTCTGGTGAGGTCGACTGAAGCTTTCTTT. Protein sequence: CASSLALVRSTEAFF.

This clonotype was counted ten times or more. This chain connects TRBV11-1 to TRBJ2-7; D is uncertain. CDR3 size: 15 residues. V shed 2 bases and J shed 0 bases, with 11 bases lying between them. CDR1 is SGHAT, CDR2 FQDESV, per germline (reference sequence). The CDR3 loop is CASSLSAGHSYEQYF. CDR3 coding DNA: TGTGCCAGCAGCTTATCCGCAGGCCACTCCTACGAGCAGTACTTC.

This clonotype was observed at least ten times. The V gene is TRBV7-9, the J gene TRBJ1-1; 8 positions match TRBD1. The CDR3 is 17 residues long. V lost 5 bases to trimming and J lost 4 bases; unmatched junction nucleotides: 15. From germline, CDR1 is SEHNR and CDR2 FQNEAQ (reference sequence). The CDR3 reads CASSPRGTGQSGTEAFF. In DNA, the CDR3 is TGTGCCAGCAGCCCTCGGGGGACAGGACAGTCGGGCACTGAAGCTTTCTTT.

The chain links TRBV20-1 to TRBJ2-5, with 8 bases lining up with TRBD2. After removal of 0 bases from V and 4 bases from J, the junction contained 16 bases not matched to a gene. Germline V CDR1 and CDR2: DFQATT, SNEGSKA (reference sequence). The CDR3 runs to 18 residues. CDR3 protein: CSARDGGGAGGIRETQYF. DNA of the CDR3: TGCAGTGCTAGAGATGGCGGGGGCGCGGGAGGTATCCGAGAGACCCAGTACTTC.

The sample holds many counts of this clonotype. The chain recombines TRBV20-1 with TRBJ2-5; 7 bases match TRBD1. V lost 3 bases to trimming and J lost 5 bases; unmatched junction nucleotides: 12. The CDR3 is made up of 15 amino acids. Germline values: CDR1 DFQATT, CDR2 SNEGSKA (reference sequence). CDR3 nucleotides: TGCAGTGCTAGTCCCACTACAGGGGAAGCGGAGACCCAGTACTTC. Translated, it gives CSASPTTGEAETQYF.

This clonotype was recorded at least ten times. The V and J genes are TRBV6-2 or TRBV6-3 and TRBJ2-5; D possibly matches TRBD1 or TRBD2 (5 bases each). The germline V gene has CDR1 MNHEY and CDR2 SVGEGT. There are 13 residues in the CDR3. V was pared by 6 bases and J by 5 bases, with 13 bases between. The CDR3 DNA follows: TGTGCCAGCAGACCCGGGGCCTGGGAGACCCAGTACTTC. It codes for CASRPGAWETQYF.

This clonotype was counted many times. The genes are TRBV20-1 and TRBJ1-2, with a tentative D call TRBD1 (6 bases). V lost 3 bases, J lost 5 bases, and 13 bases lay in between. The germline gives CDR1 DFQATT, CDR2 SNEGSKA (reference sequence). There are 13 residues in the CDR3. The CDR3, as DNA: TGCAGTGCTAGGCAGGGGCCGAGTTATGGCTACACCTTC. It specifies CSARQGPSYGYTF.

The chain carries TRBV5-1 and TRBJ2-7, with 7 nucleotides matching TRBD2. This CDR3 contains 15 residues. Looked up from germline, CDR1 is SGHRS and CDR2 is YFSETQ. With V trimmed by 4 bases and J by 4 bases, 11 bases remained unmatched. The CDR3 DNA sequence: TGCGCCAGCAGCGGATTGCCGGGAGGAGATTACGAGCAGTACTTC. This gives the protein CASSGLPGGDYEQYF.

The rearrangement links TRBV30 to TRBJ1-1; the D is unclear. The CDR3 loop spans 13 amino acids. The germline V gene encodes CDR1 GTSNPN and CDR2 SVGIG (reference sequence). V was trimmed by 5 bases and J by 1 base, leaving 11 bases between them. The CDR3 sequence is CAWRRDGNTEAFF. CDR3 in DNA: TGTGCCTGGCGCCGCGACGGGAACACTGAAGCTTTCTTT.

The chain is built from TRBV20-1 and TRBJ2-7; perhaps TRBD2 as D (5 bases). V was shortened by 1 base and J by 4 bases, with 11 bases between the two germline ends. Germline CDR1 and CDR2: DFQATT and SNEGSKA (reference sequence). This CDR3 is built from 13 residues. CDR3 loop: CSARVLARYEQYF. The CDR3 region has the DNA TGCAGTGCTAGAGTCCTAGCACGGTACGAGCAGTACTTC.

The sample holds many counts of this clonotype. In nucleotides, the CDR3 is TGTGCCAGCAGTTCCCTCCAGGGGATCGGGGCCAACGTCCTGACTTTC. Its translation is CASSSLQGIGANVLTF. The chain is built from TRBV6-2 or TRBV6-3 and TRBJ2-6; D may be TRBD1 (6 bases). CDR3 length: 16 amino acids. Per the germline V gene, CDR1 is MNHEY and CDR2 is SVGEGT. V was cut by 4 bases and J by 4 bases, with 14 bases left in between.

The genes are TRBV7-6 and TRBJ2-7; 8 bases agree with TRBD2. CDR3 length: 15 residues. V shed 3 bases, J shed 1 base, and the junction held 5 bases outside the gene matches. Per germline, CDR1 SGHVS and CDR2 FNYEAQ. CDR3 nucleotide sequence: TGTGCCAGCAGCTTCGGGGGGGCCGGTTCCTACGAGCAGTACTTC. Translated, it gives CASSFGGAGSYEQYF.

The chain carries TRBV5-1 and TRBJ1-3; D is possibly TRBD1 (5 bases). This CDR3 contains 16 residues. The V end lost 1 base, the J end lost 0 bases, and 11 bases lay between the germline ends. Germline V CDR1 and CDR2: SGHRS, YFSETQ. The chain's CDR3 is CASSLSGESSGNTIYF. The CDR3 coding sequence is TGCGCCAGCAGCTTGTCGGGGGAGAGCTCTGGAAACACCATATATTTT.

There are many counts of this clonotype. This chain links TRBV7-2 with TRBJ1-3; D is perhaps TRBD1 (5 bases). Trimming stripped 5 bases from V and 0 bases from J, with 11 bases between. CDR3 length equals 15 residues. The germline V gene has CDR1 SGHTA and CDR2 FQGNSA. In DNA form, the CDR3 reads TGTGCCAGCAGCCCAGAGGGACCCTCTGGAAACACCATATATTTT. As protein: CASSPEGPSGNTIYF.

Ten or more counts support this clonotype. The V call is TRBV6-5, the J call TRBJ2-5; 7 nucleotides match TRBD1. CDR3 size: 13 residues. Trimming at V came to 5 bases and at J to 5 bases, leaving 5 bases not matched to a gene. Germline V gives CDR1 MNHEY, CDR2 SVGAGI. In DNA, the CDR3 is TGTGCCAGCAGTACCGACAGGGCTGAGACCCAGTACTTC. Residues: CASSTDRAETQYF.

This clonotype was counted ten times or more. CDR3 loop: CASSLGTGPTEAFF. CDR3 coding DNA: TGTGCCAGCAGTTTAGGGACAGGGCCCACTGAAGCTTTCTTT. The rearrangement links TRBV28 to TRBJ1-1; 9 bases are a match to TRBD1. V shed 2 bases and J 4 bases; nucleotides not matched to a gene: 2. Looked up from germline, CDR1 is MDHEN and CDR2 is SYDVKM. The CDR3 is 14 amino acids.

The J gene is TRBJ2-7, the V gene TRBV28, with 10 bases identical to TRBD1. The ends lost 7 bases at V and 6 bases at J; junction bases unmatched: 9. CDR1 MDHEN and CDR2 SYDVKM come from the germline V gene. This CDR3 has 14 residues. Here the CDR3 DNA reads TGTGCCAGCATACCGGGACAGGGGATTTTCGAGCAGTACTTC. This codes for CASIPGQGIFEQYF. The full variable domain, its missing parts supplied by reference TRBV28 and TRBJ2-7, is DVKVTQSSRYLVKRTGEKVFLECVQDMDHENMFWYRQDPGLGLRLIYFSYDVKMKEKGDIPEGYSVSREKKERFSLILESASTNQTSMYLCASIPGQGIFEQYFGPGTRLTVT.

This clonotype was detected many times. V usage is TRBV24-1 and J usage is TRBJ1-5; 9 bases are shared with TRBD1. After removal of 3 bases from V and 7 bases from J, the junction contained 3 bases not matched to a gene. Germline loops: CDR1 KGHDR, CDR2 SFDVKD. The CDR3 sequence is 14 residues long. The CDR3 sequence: CATSDGDRDQPQHF. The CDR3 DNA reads TGTGCCACCAGTGATGGGGACAGGGACCAGCCCCAGCATTTT.

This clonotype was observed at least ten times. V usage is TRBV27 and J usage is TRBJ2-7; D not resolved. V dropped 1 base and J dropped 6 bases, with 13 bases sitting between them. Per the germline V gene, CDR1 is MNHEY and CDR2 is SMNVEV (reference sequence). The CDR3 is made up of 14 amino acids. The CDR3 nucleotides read TGTGCCAGCAGTTTATTATCCCAGTCTGCCGAGCAGTACTTC. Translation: CASSLLSQSAEQYF.

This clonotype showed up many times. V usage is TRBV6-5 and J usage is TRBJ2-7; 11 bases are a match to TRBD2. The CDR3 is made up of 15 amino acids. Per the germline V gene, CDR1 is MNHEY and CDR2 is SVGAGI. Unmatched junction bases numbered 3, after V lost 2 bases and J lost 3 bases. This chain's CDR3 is CASSYGLAGGYEQYF. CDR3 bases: TGTGCCAGCAGTTACGGTCTAGCGGGGGGCTACGAGCAGTACTTC.

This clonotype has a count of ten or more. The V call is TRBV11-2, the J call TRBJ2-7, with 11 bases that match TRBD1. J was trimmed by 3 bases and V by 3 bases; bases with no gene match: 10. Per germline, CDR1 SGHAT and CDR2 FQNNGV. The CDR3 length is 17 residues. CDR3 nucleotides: TGTGCCAGCAGCTTGCTTAGGACAGGGGGCGTAGGCTACGAGCAGTACTTC. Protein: CASSLLRTGGVGYEQYF.

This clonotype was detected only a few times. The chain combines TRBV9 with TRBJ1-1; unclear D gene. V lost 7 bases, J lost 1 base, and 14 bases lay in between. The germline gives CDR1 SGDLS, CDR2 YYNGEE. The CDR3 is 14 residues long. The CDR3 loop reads CASGTYETNTEAFF. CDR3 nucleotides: TGTGCCAGCGGTACCTATGAGACGAACACTGAAGCTTTCTTT.